The 16 T cell receptor beta chains below come from one sample, sequenced in a study of blood T cells in healthy people across ages. Next came a second PCR, run for about 7 to 12 cycles, which used a sample-barcoded 5' primer along with a J-beta primer mix. TCRdb reanalysed the 5' RACE reads using MiXCR and keeps one entry per CDR3 protein. The sample contains about 780,000 distinct CDR3 sequences, roughly 24% of which appear only once. The sample also formed part of further work on T cells of mothers and their children.

The specimen sequenced was blood. The receptor source for this set is a boy aged 5-17 years in good health.

This sequence joins TRBV27 and TRBJ1-5; no firm D call. Germline assignment: CDR1 MNHEY and CDR2 SMNVEV (reference sequence). There are 15 residues in the CDR3. V was clipped by 3 bases and J by 0 bases, with 9 bases between them. This chain's CDR3 is CASSLRQPSNQPQHF. The DNA for the CDR3 is TGTGCCAGCAGTTTGCGGCAGCCTAGCAATCAGCCCCAGCATTTT.

The J gene is TRBJ1-2, the V gene TRBV20-1, with 11 bases lining up with TRBD1. Per the germline V gene, CDR1 is DFQATT and CDR2 is SNEGSKA (reference sequence). The CDR3 is 14 residues long. The ends lost 5 bases at V and 3 bases at J; junction bases unmatched: 5. The CDR3 coding sequence is TGCAGTGCTGCGGACAGGGGGCTGGACTATGGCTACACCTTC. This translates into CSAADRGLDYGYTF.

V is TRBV6-6 and J is TRBJ2-3, with TRBD1 matching 7 bases. The junction had 4 bases not matched to a gene; V was cut back by 5 bases and J by 8 bases. Germline CDR1 reads MNHNY; CDR2 reads SVGAGI (reference sequence). The CDR3 has 12 amino acids. CDR3 DNA: TGTGCCAGCAGTCCGGACAGGCGTACGCAGTATTTT. Translation gives CASSPDRRTQYF.

This rearrangement joins TRBV5-1 to TRBJ2-3; 10 nucleotides align to TRBD1. Trimming took 6 bases from V and 3 from J; bases not matched to a gene: 4. This CDR3 is 14 amino acids long. The V gene's germline CDR1 is SGHRS and CDR2 YFSETQ. CDR3 sequence reads: CASTLDRGTDTQYF. The CDR3 DNA is TGCGCCAGCACCCTGGACAGGGGGACAGATACGCAGTATTTT.

The rearrangement uses TRBV28 and TRBJ2-1, with 7 bases that match TRBD1. The end of the DNA is better explained by TRBJ2-7, so the J call may be wrong. CDR3 length: 14 amino acids. Germline lookup yields CDR1 MDHEN and CDR2 SYDVKM. The CDR3 DNA reads as TGTGCCAGCAGTCGGACAGGAGATACCTACGAGCAGTACTTC. Translation: CASSRTGDTYEQYF.

V and J are TRBV19 and TRBJ2-7; D could derive from TRBD1 or TRBD2 (7 bases each). Germline V gives CDR1 LNHDA, CDR2 SQIVND (reference sequence). The CDR3 is made up of 14 amino acids. V shed 6 bases and J shed 7 bases, with 19 bases lying between them. The CDR3 spells CASRLREGAQEQYF. CDR3 DNA: TGTGCCAGTAGGCTAAGGGAGGGGGCGCAGGAGCAGTACTTC.

The gene calls are TRBV27 and TRBJ2-7; D possibly corresponds to TRBD2 (5 bases). The germline gives CDR1 MNHEY, CDR2 SMNVEV (reference sequence). The CDR3 runs to 16 residues. The germline V and J ends were trimmed by 3 bases and 1 base, with 16 bases remaining between them. Written as DNA, the CDR3 is TGTGCCAGCAGTTTCATATCCGCTCCGGGGTCCTACGAGCAGTACTTC. As protein: CASSFISAPGSYEQYF.

This chain uses TRBV6-5 with TRBJ2-5; D is unresolved. V was cut by 7 bases and J by 6 bases, with 12 bases left in between. The CDR3 totals 12 residues. The germline CDR1 and CDR2 sequences are MNHEY and SVGAGI. The CDR3 reads CASTGGAKTQYF. The CDR3 nucleotides read TGTGCCAGCACCGGCGGAGCAAAGACCCAGTACTTC.

This clonotype was observed a few times. This chain connects TRBV7-9 to TRBJ2-7, with D uncertain. Trimming shortened V by 1 base and J by 3 bases, and 7 bases separated the two germline ends. This CDR3 spans 13 amino acids. CDR1 is SEHNR and CDR2 is FQNEAQ in the germline V gene (reference sequence). CDR3 protein: CASSLVASYEQYF. CDR3 coding DNA: TGTGCCAGCAGCTTAGTAGCCAGCTACGAGCAGTACTTC.

This clonotype was recorded at least ten times. The chain joins TRBV5-6 to TRBJ2-4; possible D gene TRBD2, 6 bases. The V gene lost 2 bases and the J gene lost 0 bases, with 9 bases spanning the gap. Germline-derived CDR1 and CDR2 are SGHDT and YYEEEE. This CDR3 region has 15 residues. The CDR3 region is CASSLRRVAKNIQYF. Written as DNA, the CDR3 is TGTGCCAGCAGCTTAAGGAGGGTAGCCAAAAACATTCAGTACTTC.

This clonotype occurred a few times. The chain links TRBV4-1 to TRBJ2-6, with TRBD2 matching 7 bases. There are 18 residues in the CDR3. Germline lookup yields CDR1 MGHRA and CDR2 YSYEKL. Trimming removed 4 bases from V and 1 base from J; junction bases left unmatched: 10. The CDR3 is CASSPRAGRESGANVLTF. The CDR3 region has the DNA TGCGCCAGCAGCCCCCGGGCAGGGAGGGAGTCTGGGGCCAACGTCCTGACTTTC.

This clonotype was observed a few times. The chain links TRBV7-9 to TRBJ1-1; the D gene is possibly TRBD1 (6 bases). Trimming pared 5 bases from V and 1 base from J, leaving 14 bases between. CDR1 and CDR2 from the germline V gene are SEHNR and FQNEAQ (reference sequence). This CDR3 has 15 amino acids. CDR3 nucleotide sequence: TGTGCCAGCAGCCGGCGCGGGGGCGGGAACACTGAAGCTTTCTTT. Its translation is CASSRRGGGNTEAFF. The variable domain in full, completed from reference TRBV7-9 and TRBJ1-1, reads DTGVSQNPRHKITKRGQNVTFRCDPISEHNRLYWYRQTLGQGPEFLTYFQNEAQLEKSRLLSDRFSAERPKGSFSTLEIQRTEQGDSAMYLCASSRRGGGNTEAFFGQGTRLTVV.

This clonotype has only a few counts. J is TRBJ1-1 and V is TRBV3-1; no firm D call. Germline-derived CDR1 and CDR2 are LGHDT and YNNKEL (reference sequence). Trimming removed 3 bases at V and 3 bases at J, with 5 bases between. This CDR3 is 12 amino acids long. CDR3 region: CASSQADTEAFF. The CDR3 DNA sequence: TGTGCCAGCAGCCAGGCGGACACTGAAGCTTTCTTT.

The rearrangement links TRBV12-5 to TRBJ2-5; unclear D gene. The DNA matches TRBJ2-7 better at its end, which makes the J call doubtful. The germline V gene encodes CDR1 LGHNT and CDR2 FRNRAP. The CDR3 contains 12 residues. CDR3 sequence: CASGSSIHEQYF. The CDR3 DNA reads as TGTGCTAGTGGTTCCTCCATCCACGAGCAGTACTTC.

This clonotype was recorded once. The rearrangement joins TRBV10-1 to TRBJ1-1, with no clear D. Trimming removed 4 bases from V and 3 bases from J, with 18 bases in between. The CDR3 is made up of 16 amino acids. CDR1 is WNHNN and CDR2 is SYGVQD in the germline V gene (reference sequence). The CDR3 coding sequence is TGCGCCAGCAGTGCCCGGAGAGCCGAGGGAGACACTGAAGCTTTCTTT. Translated, it gives CASSARRAEGDTEAFF.

V and J are TRBV27 and TRBJ1-2; D is perhaps TRBD1 (5 bases). This CDR3 comprises 16 residues. Germline CDR1 reads MNHEY; CDR2 reads SMNVEV (reference sequence). Trimming shortened V by 5 bases and J by 1 base, and 17 bases separated the two germline ends. The CDR3 sequence is CASSLSPGHSNYGYTF. The CDR3 region has the DNA TGTGCCAGCAGTCTGTCCCCCGGACACAGTAACTATGGCTACACCTTC.